This T cell receptor beta chain is from a study of blood T cell repertoires in COVID-19. Here immunoSEQ multiplex PCR was the method, and the copy in TCRdb shows in-frame clones only, minus some. The sample carries over 150,000 clones, roughly 84% recorded once. The CDR3 has 14 amino acids. V dropped 5 bases and J dropped 6; count of bases not matched to a gene: 6. Germline-derived CDR1 and CDR2 are WSHSY and SAAADI. Specimen: peripheral blood. V gene TRBV10-2 combines with J gene TRBJ2-2; 7 bases are shared with TRBD2. The TCR sequence derives from a woman in her sixties with COVID-19, enrolled during active disease. The CDR3 DNA is TGCGCCAGCAGTATGAGCGGGGTACCCGGGGAGCTGTTTTTT. Residues: CASSMSGVPGELFF.